This is a list of T cell receptor beta chains from one sample in a study of blood T cell repertoires in COVID-19. Clones were sequenced by immunoSEQ multiplex PCR, and TCRdb holds only the in-frame ones, with some missing. The table includes about 330,000 clones, 87% detected once. The sequencing input was peripheral blood. The receptors originated from a man between 25 and 39 years old with COVID-19, enrolled during active disease. Each CDR3 is given with its conserved first and last residue. Each record gives: J gene, D gene, clone size, V gene, CDR3 DNA, CDR3 protein. D genes are given only for firm matches. Expanded clones are given a class, and other clones once, few, many or no size at all.

TRBJ1-1 - - TRBV7-3 TGTGCCAGCAGCTTTAGCGGGACCGACACTGAAGCTTTCTTT CASSFSGTDTEAFF
TRBJ2-1 TRBD2 - TRBV19 TGTGCCAGTAGTATCCGCGGGGGTTACAATGAGCAGTTCTTC CASSIRGGYNEQFF
TRBJ1-5 - - TRBV21-1 TGTGCCAGCAGCAAAGTGGGCGGGACAGGGCTCCGACAGCCCCAGCATTTT CASSKVGGTGLRQPQHF
TRBJ1-6 - - TRBV2 TGTGCCAGCGGCCGGGAGTATAATTCACCCCTCCACTTT CASGREYNSPLHF
TRBJ2-3 - - TRBV9 TGTGCCAGCAGCCCGCGGGGAGATAGCACAGATACGCAGTATTTT CASSPRGDSTDTQYF
TRBJ2-5 TRBD1 - TRBV20-1 TGCAGTGCTAGTGAACAGGGGGAAGAGACCCAGTACTTC CSASEQGEETQYF
TRBJ2-3 - - TRBV5-4 TGTGCCAGCAGCTTGAAAACGAGAAGCACAGATACGCAGTATTTT CASSLKTRSTDTQYF
TRBJ2-7 TRBD1 - TRBV29-1 TGCAGCGTTGAAGCCCACCCGGGACAGCAATCCTACGAGCAGTACTTC CSVEAHPGQQSYEQYF
TRBJ1-4 TRBD1 - TRBV5-1 TGCGCCAGCAGCTTGAGTACAGGGGGCGGTGAAAAACTGTTTTTT CASSLSTGGGEKLFF
TRBJ1-5 - few TRBV24-1 TGTGCCAACTCGGCAGGGGATAATCAGCCCCAGCATTTT CANSAGDNQPQHF
TRBJ1-2 TRBD1 - TRBV7-8 TGTGCCAGCAGCCCGGGACAGGGGAAAGGTGGCTACACCTTC CASSPGQGKGGYTF
TRBJ2-7 - once TRBV21-1 TGTGCCGACAAATATTACGAGCAGTACTTC CADKYYEQYF
TRBJ1-2 TRBD1 once TRBV7-2 TGTGCCAGCAGCTTCAGGGGGCGGACTCCAGCTAACTATGGCTACACCTTC CASSFRGRTPANYGYTF
TRBJ1-4 TRBD1 - TRBV5-6 TGTGCCAGCAGGAAGACAGGGGATGAGGAAAAACTGTTTTTT CASRKTGDEEKLFF
TRBJ2-2 - - TRBV6-5 TGTGCCAGCAGTTCTCCAGGGCGTTTAAACACCGGGGAGCTGTTTTTT CASSSPGRLNTGELFF
TRBJ2-3 TRBD2 - TRBV3-1/TRBV3-2 TGTGCCAGCAGTCACGACTGGCGGGGGGGCACAGATACGCAGTATTTT CASSHDWRGGTDTQYF
TRBJ1-6 - - TRBV6-5 TGTGCCAGCAGTCCCCAACAAATGTCTAATTCACCCCTCCACTTT CASSPQQMSNSPLHF
TRBJ1-4 - - TRBV5-4 TGTGCCAGCAGCTCACCCGGTAGGACATCAGTTGAAAAACTGTTTTTT CASSSPGRTSVEKLFF
TRBJ2-3 - - TRBV19 TGTGCCAGTAGTATAGCAGGGGTTGGCACAGATACGCAGTATTTT CASSIAGVGTDTQYF
TRBJ2-3 TRBD2 once TRBV19 TGTGCCAGTAGTAGGACTAGCGGGGGGCTAACAGATACGCAGTATTTT CASSRTSGGLTDTQYF
TRBJ2-3 - once TRBV13 TGTGCCAGCAGCTTAAGGGAGGATTCACTCACAGATACGCAGTATTTT CASSLREDSLTDTQYF
TRBJ1-1 - - TRBV29-1 TGCAGCGGTTATTCGGACAGAGGGAACACTGAAGCTTTCTTT CSGYSDRGNTEAFF